The T cell receptor (beta chain) under discussion was sequenced for a study of blood T cell repertoires in COVID-19. Study summary: Donors in the United States, Italy and Spain gave samples during acute or convalescent COVID-19.

The ends were cut back, 4 bases at V and 3 bases at J, with 12 bases in the middle. The germline V gene has CDR1 SNHLY and CDR2 FYNNEI. This CDR3 contains 14 residues. Method: immunoSEQ multiplex PCR; TCRdb's copy keeps in-frame clones and lacks some. The sample gives some 180,000 clones, around nine tenths of which show up once; over 2% is in the top ten. This sequence originates from a woman of 80 years or more with COVID-19, enrolled during active disease. This chain links TRBV2 with TRBJ1-2; D gene ambiguous. The sequencing input was peripheral blood. The CDR3 nucleotides are TGTGCCAGCAGTGTTTCCACACCCTACTATGGCTACACCTTC. This translates into CASSVSTPYYGYTF.